This T cell receptor (beta chain) was observed in a study of neurological immune-mediated disorders (dated by TCRdb to about 2019). Regarding the study in general: Among the roughly 34 multiple sclerosis patients, approximately 30 had relapsing-remitting MS and 3 had secondary progressive MS. The roughly 110 TCR-beta libraries included longitudinal samples, technical triplicates and paired sorted CD4+ and CD8+ T-cell subsets alongside PBMC samples. The cohort comprised 68 subjects: about 14 HAM/TSP patients, 35 or so multiple sclerosis patients and about 20 healthy controls. Peripheral blood TCR-beta repertoires from HTLV-I-associated myelopathy (HAM/TSP) patients, multiple sclerosis patients and healthy controls were compared by UMI-based sequencing. General conclusions and limits of the study: In phylogenetic analysis, the repertoires of 18 of 34 MS patients grouped into a cluster of related CDR3 sequences, which suggests a possible signature at the repertoire level. The MS cluster was not associated with any clinical or MRI features, and the authors stated that larger cohorts are needed. TCR clonal expansion was highest in HAM/TSP patients and lowest in MS patients, with MS patients falling below even healthy controls. No identical CDR3 amino acid sequences were found to be shared among expanded clones across subjects, suggesting that TCR-beta repertoires were private in all groups.

cDNA synthesis used template-switch 5'RACE with a primer carrying a 10-nucleotide random unique molecular identifier tagging each TCR transcript. Over 200 million TCR-beta sequences, covering 15-18 subjects, were produced in each sequencing run. The RNeasy kit was used to extract total RNA. The KAPA Real-time Library Amplification kit was used to amplify TCR-beta VDJ regions with primers targeting the TCR constant region and the 5'RACE anchor. A first PCR added sample indexes and Illumina adaptors, and a second PCR then raised library yield. After purification with Ampure beads, the TCR product of roughly 650 bp was size-selected on a 2% E-gel SizeSelection system. Library quality was checked on a Bioanalyzer, concentration was measured with Qubit, and libraries were quantified with the Kapa Library Quantification kit before pooling. An Illumina HiSeq 2500 sequenced the libraries paired-end 2 x 150 bp. To increase sequence diversity, roughly 24-31% phiX was spiked into each library pool. The authors processed their data as follows. The UMI-based MiGEC pipeline processed quality-filtered reads and removed over 90% of raw TCR sequences during error correction. IMGT germline references were used for alignment of VDJ genes, and clonotypes were defined by a unique CDR3 amino acid sequence together with V-J genes. Clonal expansion, Shannon diversity and CDR3 relatedness were evaluated with VDJtools (CalcPairwiseDistances, ClusterSamples), while phylogenetic trees were built in CLCbio workbench. Using coefficient-of-variation modelling across technical triplicates, the study counted a clone as expanded if it had at least 8 unique UMIs. TCRdb trimmed the raw reads at Q25, called clones with MiXCR and kept productive beta chains. CDR3 protein sequences are deduplicated, and each keeps its most common genes and DNA. In this record, the V and J calls reflect TCRdb's handling and not the investigators' own analysis. The sample data list about 62,000 distinct CDR3 sequences, and around 3.8% of these were observed just once. The biggest ten clones account for 2.2% of the sample.

This clonotype has only a few counts. What antigen it recognizes has not been identified. No base quality values were provided; no much bigger clone lies one nucleotide off. For unsorted PBMC libraries, 2 million PBMCs were used after storage in RNAlater at -80 degrees C until RNA extraction. The multiple sclerosis patients were enrolled in a US clinical protocol that evaluated disease progression with magnetic resonance imaging. Peripheral blood was subjected to Ficoll-Hypaque density gradient centrifugation to isolate PBMCs, which were then cryopreserved in liquid nitrogen. The CDR1 and CDR2 encoded by the germline V gene (reference sequence) are DFQATT and SNEGSKA. From the cysteine up to the phenylalanine, the CDR3 has a length of 14 residues. Here the CDR3 DNA is all that survives: 42 bases in frame from base 1. For this chain, trimming is 3 bases at the V end and 5 bases at the J end, and the number of junction bases without a gene match is 5.

The TCR sequence derives from a woman in her fifties or sixties with multiple sclerosis. The sequence joins TRBV20-1 to TRBJ2-7, and TRBD2 matches 12 of the central bases. Sequencing was carried out using PBMCs. The CDR3 has the sequence CSARATSGRNEQYF. The nucleotide sequence is TGCAGTGCTAGGGCGACTAGCGGGAGAAACGAGCAGTACTTC.